This is a list of T cell receptor beta chains from one sample in a study of blood T cell repertoires in COVID-19. The repertoire was sequenced with immunoSEQ multiplex PCR; TCRdb's copy has only in-frame clones and lacks some. The data contain 200,000 or so clones, about 86% of them singletons. The sequencing input was PBMCs or T cells enriched from blood (not recorded which). These receptors originate from a woman between 40 and 55 years old with acute COVID-19. CDR3s include the opening cysteine and the closing phenylalanine or tryptophan. D genes are given only for firm matches. Expanded clones are given a class, and other clones once, few, many or no size at all.

few	TRBV6-1	TRBJ2-5	.	CASSEWGLSQETQYF	TGTGCCAGCAGTGAATGGGGACTTTCCCAAGAGACCCAGTACTTC
.	TRBV18	TRBJ1-1	TRBD1	CASSPGTGQGEAFF	TGTGCCAGCTCACCTGGGACAGGGCAAGGTGAAGCTTTCTTT
.	TRBV2	TRBJ2-7	TRBD1	CASSGPYRGPYEQYF	TGTGCCAGCAGTGGCCCCTACAGGGGGCCCTACGAGCAGTACTTC
.	TRBV5-1	TRBJ1-5	.	CASSLLGVSNQPQHF	TGCGCCAGCAGCTTGTTAGGGGTTAGCAATCAGCCCCAGCATTTT
.	TRBV14	TRBJ2-7	TRBD2	CASSHLAASSYEQYF	TGTGCCAGCAGCCATCTAGCGGCTAGCTCCTACGAGCAGTACTTC
.	TRBV6-2/TRBV6-3	TRBJ2-7	TRBD2	CASSYEVLAGYEQYF	TGTGCCAGCAGTTACGAGGTGCTAGCGGGGTACGAGCAGTACTTC
.	TRBV11-3	TRBJ2-1	.	CASSLDPPSGPYNEQFF	TGTGCCAGCAGCTTAGATCCCCCCAGCGGACCCTACAATGAGCAGTTCTTC
.	TRBV5-8	TRBJ2-4	TRBD1	CASHRGSKNIQYF	TGTGCCAGCCACAGGGGGAGCAAAAACATTCAGTACTTC
many	TRBV5-5	TRBJ2-3	TRBD1	CASSRDRSTDTQYF	TGTGCCAGCAGCCGGGACAGGTCCACAGATACGCAGTATTTT
.	TRBV7-2	TRBJ2-7	TRBD1	CASSFRQGHEQYF	TGTGCCAGCAGCTTCCGACAGGGCCACGAGCAGTACTTC
.	TRBV2	TRBJ1-1	TRBD1	CASSTGPMNTEAFF	TGTGCCAGCTCGACAGGGCCTATGAACACTGAAGCTTTCTTT
few	TRBV4-2	TRBJ2-7	TRBD2	CASSPFPLAGISYEQYF	TGTGCCAGCAGCCCGTTCCCTCTAGCGGGAATTTCCTACGAGCAGTACTTC
.	TRBV6-1	TRBJ2-7	TRBD2	CASSEAVGGSSYEQYF	TGTGCCAGCAGTGAGGCGGTAGGCGGGAGCTCCTACGAGCAGTACTTC
.	TRBV28	TRBJ2-7	.	CASTYSYEQYF	TGTGCCAGCACCTATTCCTACGAGCAGTACTTC
.	TRBV11-1	TRBJ2-1	.	CASSLEEYNEQFF	TGTGCCAGCAGCTTAGAGGAGTACAATGAGCAGTTCTTC
.	TRBV7-9	TRBJ2-7	.	CASSFFVAEQYF	TGTGCCAGCAGCTTCTTCGTGGCCGAGCAGTACTTC
.	TRBV14	TRBJ2-1	TRBD1	CASSLRDRGLREQFF	TGTGCCAGCAGCCTCCGGGACAGGGGACTACGGGAGCAGTTCTTC
.	TRBV3-1/TRBV3-2	TRBJ2-3	.	CASSQDIGDTQYF	TGTGCCAGCAGCCAAGATATCGGAGATACGCAGTATTTT
.	TRBV7-9	TRBJ2-1	TRBD2	CASSLGTSGRSSEQFF	TGTGCCAGCAGCTTAGGGACTAGCGGGAGGTCCAGTGAGCAGTTCTTC
.	TRBV6-2/TRBV6-3	TRBJ2-7	TRBD1	CASSHQQGFLNF	TGTGCCAGCAGTCACCAACAGGGGTTCCTGAACTTC
.	TRBV29-1	TRBJ2-2	.	CSVDPRGTGELFF	TGCAGCGTTGATCCCCGCGGCACCGGGGAGCTGTTTTTT
.	TRBV5-6	TRBJ1-6	TRBD1	CASSLTGVNSPLHF	TGTGCCAGCAGCTTGACAGGGGTTAATTCACCCCTCCACTTT
.	TRBV25-1	TRBJ1-1	.	CASSQQGGWAEAFF	TGTGCCAGCAGTCAACAAGGGGGATGGGCTGAAGCTTTCTTT
.	TRBV27	TRBJ1-2	.	CASSPFSTVESPGSRKRYTF	TGTGCCAGCAGTCCCTTCTCGACAGTAGAGTCACCGGGTTCGCGAAAAAGATACACCTTC
.	TRBV25-1	TRBJ2-4	TRBD2	CASSGITGRVNIQYF	TGTGCCAGCAGTGGAATCACCGGGAGGGTAAACATTCAGTACTTC
.	TRBV5-6	TRBJ2-7	TRBD2	CASSLRLAGGNEQYF	TGTGCCAGCAGCCTTCGGTTGGCGGGGGGGAACGAGCAGTACTTC
.	TRBV28	TRBJ1-4	.	CASSLNEKLFF	TGTGCCAGCAGCTTGAATGAAAAACTGTTTTTT
.	TRBV5-1	TRBJ1-2	TRBD1	CASSLEGTGRIHGYTF	TGCGCCAGCAGCTTGGAAGGGACAGGGAGAATCCATGGCTACACCTTC
.	TRBV10-2	TRBJ1-6	.	CASSESGAVSSPLHF	TGCGCCAGCAGTGAGTCTGGGGCAGTCAGTTCACCCCTCCACTTT
few	TRBV9	TRBJ2-7	TRBD1	CASSVGRTGANEQYF	TGTGCCAGCAGCGTGGGAAGGACAGGGGCTAACGAGCAGTACTTC